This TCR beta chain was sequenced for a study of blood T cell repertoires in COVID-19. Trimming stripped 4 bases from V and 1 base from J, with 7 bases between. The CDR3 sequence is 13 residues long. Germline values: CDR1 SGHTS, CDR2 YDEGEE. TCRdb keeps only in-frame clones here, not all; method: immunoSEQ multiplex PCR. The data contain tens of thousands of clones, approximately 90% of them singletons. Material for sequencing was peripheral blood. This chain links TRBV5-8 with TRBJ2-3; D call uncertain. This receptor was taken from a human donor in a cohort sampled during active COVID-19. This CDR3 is CASSPVGTDTQYF. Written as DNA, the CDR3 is TGTGCCAGCAGCCCGGTGGGCACAGATACGCAGTATTTT.